This paragraph reports one T cell receptor (beta chain). This sample was included in a study of blood T cell repertoires in COVID-19. The CDR3 length is 14 residues. The V gene lost 5 bases and the J gene lost 9 bases, with 16 bases spanning the gap. Germline V gene lookup returns CDR1 KGHDR and CDR2 SFDVKD. TCRdb's table, derived via immunoSEQ multiplex PCR, lists solely in-frame clones and lacks some. The sample comprises nearly 250,000 clones, approximately 90% of which are singletons, and around 0.8% rests with the top ten. The chain uses TRBV24-1 and TRBJ2-1; TRBD2 might be the D (6 bases). Input material: PBMCs or T cells enriched from blood (not recorded which). The sequence was obtained from a man in his fifties who had been exposed to COVID-19. In nucleotides, the CDR3 is TGTGCCACCAGTGGTCAGTTGTCCGGGGGTGAGCAGTTCTTC. Protein product: CATSGQLSGGEQFF.